Shown below are 10 T cell receptor beta chains from a single sample sequenced in a study of PD-1 and CTLA-4 blockade in melanoma. Produced via immunoSEQ multiplex PCR; TCRdb's table is partial and in-frame only. The sample carries about 21,000 clones, 70% to 90% recorded once. This sample comprised CD8+ T cells from peripheral blood, obtained before anti-PD-1 treatment. The receptors derive from a human donor with melanoma.

V and J are TRBV10-3 and TRBJ2-3, with a possible D match to TRBD2 (7 bases). CDR3 length: 15 residues. Trimming took 6 bases from V and 0 from J, leaving 13 bases between them. Germline V lookup: CDR1 ENHRY, CDR2 SYGVKD. Written as DNA, the CDR3 is TGTGCCATCAGCACAGGGAGGGCTAGCACAGATACGCAGTATTTT. Translating it yields CAISTGRASTDTQYF.

DNA of the CDR3: TGTGCCAGCAGTTTATCCTTTGCTGACGGGACTGAAGCTTTCTTT. Amino acids: CASSLSFADGTEAFF. J is TRBJ1-1 and V is TRBV27; D is undetermined. The CDR3 has 15 residues. V was cut by 0 bases and J by 5 bases, with 13 bases left in between. CDR1 is MNHEY, CDR2 SMNVEV, per germline (reference sequence).

This chain uses TRBV28 with TRBJ2-4; possible D gene TRBD2, 6 bases. CDR3 size: 17 residues. Trimming cost V 2 bases and J 0 bases, with 14 bases left between them. Germline V lookup: CDR1 MDHEN, CDR2 SYDVKM. This CDR3 reads CASSLGTLSLAKNIQYF. CDR3 DNA sequence: TGTGCCAGCAGTTTAGGGACTTTATCTCTAGCCAAAAACATTCAGTACTTC.

The CDR3 is CATAAGGSSTDTQYF. CDR3 DNA sequence: TGTGCCACGGCAGCGGGGGGGTCTAGCACAGATACGCAGTATTTT. This sequence joins TRBV19 and TRBJ2-3, with 10 positions matching TRBD2. V shed 10 bases, J shed 0 bases, and the junction held 7 bases outside the gene matches. This CDR3 comprises 15 residues. CDR1 and CDR2 from the germline V gene are LNHDA and SQIVND (reference sequence).

The chain recombines TRBV7-9 with TRBJ1-1; TRBD1 matches 8 bases. After removal of 5 bases from V and 1 base from J, the junction contained 6 bases not matched to a gene. Germline CDR1 is SEHNR and CDR2 is FQNEAQ (reference sequence). CDR3 size: 15 residues. This CDR3 is CASSVRDRKNTEAFF. CDR3 DNA: TGTGCCAGCAGCGTCAGGGACAGGAAGAACACTGAAGCTTTCTTT.

The chain employs TRBV24-1 and TRBJ2-2, with 16 nucleotides matching TRBD2. Germline trimming cut 9 bases from V and 4 bases from J; bases unmatched to any gene: 16. The CDR3 covers 20 residues. Germline CDR1 and CDR2: KGHDR and SFDVKD. This chain's CDR3 is CATDTTGTSGGEGFTGELFF. Written as DNA, the CDR3 is TGTGCCACCGATACGACCGGGACTAGCGGGGGGGAAGGTTTCACCGGGGAGCTGTTTTTT.

CDR3 residues: CASSASRGMNTEAFF. The CDR3 nucleotides are TGTGCCAGCAGCGCGTCCAGGGGGATGAACACTGAAGCTTTCTTT. V is TRBV7-9 and J is TRBJ1-1; TRBD1 aligns across 7 bases. The germline V gene has CDR1 SEHNR and CDR2 FQNEAQ (reference sequence). This CDR3 spans 15 amino acids. The junction had 6 bases not matched to a gene; V was cut back by 5 bases and J by 0 bases.

This sequence joins TRBV6-5 and TRBJ1-6; weak D call: TRBD1 (5 bases). The CDR3 has 15 residues. Germline CDR1 is MNHEY and CDR2 is SVGAGI. V was trimmed by 7 bases and J by 7 bases, leaving 17 bases between them. The CDR3 nucleotides are TGTGCCAGCACTCCCGGGACGGCGGGAAATTCACCCCTCCACTTT. Its protein is CASTPGTAGNSPLHF.

V and J are TRBV9 and TRBJ1-1; D uncertain. The ends were cut back, 0 bases at V and 7 bases at J, with 13 bases in the middle. From germline, CDR1 is SGDLS and CDR2 YYNGEE. This CDR3 contains 14 residues. Here the CDR3 DNA reads TGTGCCAGCAGCGTAGGGGTCTCCCCCATTGAAGCTTTCTTT. The encoded protein is CASSVGVSPIEAFF.

The V gene is TRBV4-1, the J gene TRBJ2-5; D not certain. This CDR3 comprises 16 residues. CDR1 and CDR2 (germline): MGHRA, YSYEKL. V was trimmed by 4 bases and J by 0 bases, leaving 15 bases between them. The CDR3 here is CASSPRRAGDQETQYF. CDR3 coding DNA: TGCGCCAGCAGCCCCAGAAGGGCTGGAGACCAAGAGACCCAGTACTTC.